The T cell receptor (beta chain) under discussion was sequenced for a study of cytomegalovirus exposure and HLA in healthy donors. Method: immunoSEQ multiplex PCR; TCRdb's copy keeps in-frame clones and lacks some. The sample includes roughly 270,000 clones, approximately 88% of them seen just once. Remarks on this clone: No antigen is known for it.

The V gene lost 3 bases and the J gene lost 9 bases, with 14 bases spanning the gap. CDR3 length: 13 residues. In germline, CDR1 is SNHLY, CDR2 FYNNEI. Study results and limitations: Three chains linked to CMV were shown in vitro to be specific for CMV antigens.

Material: PBMCs. The sequence was obtained from a woman under 30 in good health and CMV-seronegative. The chain couples TRBV2 to TRBJ1-2; no clear D gene. The CDR3 coding sequence is TGTGCCAGCAGTGAGTTCACCGAGTATCGCTACACCTTC. Protein: CASSEFTEYRYTF.